The rows below give T cell receptor beta chains drawn from one sample of a study of blood T cells in healthy people across ages. Each CDR3 protein is one row after TCRdb ran MiXCR on the 5' RACE reads. This sample has roughly 1.5 million distinct CDR3 sequences, with roughly two fifths found just once. Sequenced input: blood. Receptors originate from a woman aged 18-30 years in good health. Each CDR3 is given with its conserved first and last residue. D genes are given only for firm matches. Only some rows state a clone size, as once, few, many or a class for expanded clones.

D: NA
V: TRBV7-9
size: NA
J: TRBJ1-1
CDR3: CASSSQPNTEAFF
DNA: TGTGCCAGCAGTTCCCAACCGAACACTGAAGCTTTCTTT

D: TRBD2
V: TRBV4-3
size: NA
J: TRBJ2-4
CDR3: CASSPWTSEVIQYF
DNA: TGCGCCAGCAGCCCTTGGACTAGCGAGGTCATTCAGTACTTC

D: NA
V: TRBV4-3
size: few
J: TRBJ1-2
CDR3: CASSASARVLGGYTF
DNA: TGCGCCAGCAGCGCAAGCGCTAGGGTGCTCGGTGGCTACACCTTC

D: TRBD2
V: TRBV2
size: NA
J: TRBJ2-1
CDR3: CARGTSGNEQFF
DNA: TGTGCCAGAGGGACTAGCGGAAATGAGCAGTTCTTC

D: TRBD2
V: TRBV20-1
size: NA
J: TRBJ2-1
CDR3: CSARAVPSGARDEQFF
DNA: TGCAGTGCTAGAGCTGTCCCTAGCGGGGCTCGGGATGAGCAGTTCTTC

D: NA
V: TRBV9
size: NA
J: TRBJ2-7
CDR3: CASSVGAGNYEQYF
DNA: TGTGCCAGCAGCGTTGGGGCTGGAAACTACGAGCAGTACTTC

D: TRBD1
V: TRBV12-3/TRBV12-4
size: few
J: TRBJ2-1
CDR3: CASSNTGGNEQFF
DNA: TGTGCCAGCAGTAACACAGGGGGCAATGAGCAGTTCTTC

D: NA
V: TRBV20-1
size: few
J: TRBJ1-1
CDR3: CSASGDTEAFF
DNA: TGCAGTGCTAGCGGGGACACTGAAGCTTTCTTT

D: TRBD1
V: TRBV2
size: NA
J: TRBJ1-1
CDR3: CASSARGQITEAFF
DNA: TGTGCCAGCAGTGCGAGGGGGCAAATAACTGAAGCTTTCTTT

D: TRBD1
V: TRBV20-1
size: NA
J: TRBJ1-4
CDR3: CSARGQGDEKLFF
DNA: TGCAGTGCTAGGGGACAGGGGGATGAAAAACTGTTTTTT

D: NA
V: TRBV9
size: NA
J: TRBJ2-1
CDR3: CASSPPVSDEQFF
DNA: TGTGCCAGCAGCCCCCCGGTGAGTGATGAGCAGTTCTTC

D: NA
V: TRBV12-3/TRBV12-4
size: NA
J: TRBJ2-1
CDR3: CASSPLGRREQFF
DNA: TGTGCCAGCAGTCCACTAGGAAGGCGGGAGCAGTTCTTC

D: NA
V: TRBV21-1
size: NA
J: TRBJ1-1
CDR3: CASNKAGEKNTEAFF
DNA: TGTGCCAGCAACAAGGCGGGAGAAAAGAACACTGAAGCTTTCTTT

D: NA
V: TRBV7-9
size: NA
J: TRBJ2-7
CDR3: CASSWDLRSTSYEQYF
DNA: TGTGCCAGCAGCTGGGACCTCAGAAGTACCTCCTACGAGCAGTACTTC

D: TRBD1
V: TRBV6-5
size: NA
J: TRBJ2-3
CDR3: CASSNQGQEVGDTQYF
DNA: TGTGCCAGCAGTAACCAAGGACAGGAGGTGGGGGATACGCAGTATTTT

D: NA
V: TRBV29-1
size: NA
J: TRBJ2-3
CDR3: CSVVAVTSTDTQYF
DNA: TGCAGCGTCGTAGCGGTAACTAGCACAGATACGCAGTATTTT

D: TRBD2
V: TRBV6-2/TRBV6-3
size: few
J: TRBJ2-7
CDR3: CASTNLAASEKPQYF
DNA: TGTGCCAGCACTAATCTAGCGGCTTCTGAGAAGCCCCAGTACTTC

D: NA
V: TRBV4-1
size: NA
J: TRBJ2-3
CDR3: CASSQVSRITDTQYF
DNA: TGCGCCAGCAGCCAAGTATCACGGATCACAGATACGCAGTATTTT

D: TRBD2
V: TRBV10-3
size: NA
J: TRBJ2-5
CDR3: CAISGTSKNKETQYF
DNA: TGTGCCATCAGTGGGACTAGCAAGAACAAAGAGACCCAGTACTTC

D: NA
V: TRBV29-1
size: few
J: TRBJ1-2
CDR3: CSVLGGYGYTF
DNA: TGCAGCGTTCTAGGGGGGTATGGCTACACCTTC

D: NA
V: TRBV12-3/TRBV12-4
size: NA
J: TRBJ2-2
CDR3: CASSTRAPNTGELFF
DNA: TGTGCCAGCAGCACTCGGGCTCCGAACACCGGGGAGCTGTTTTTT

D: TRBD1
V: TRBV20-1
size: NA
J: TRBJ2-7
CDR3: CSARVDRFSSYEQYF
DNA: TGCAGTGCTAGAGTGGACAGGTTTAGCTCCTACGAGCAGTACTTC

D: TRBD1
V: TRBV7-2
size: few
J: TRBJ1-2
CDR3: CASIPTGGNYGYTF
DNA: TGTGCCAGCATTCCCACAGGGGGCAACTATGGCTACACCTTC

D: NA
V: TRBV2
size: once
J: TRBJ2-7
CDR3: CASRRWEEYEQYF
DNA: TGTGCCAGCAGAAGGTGGGAGGAGTACGAGCAGTACTTC

D: NA
V: TRBV29-1
size: NA
J: TRBJ2-7
CDR3: CSVEETGPYEQYF
DNA: TGCAGCGTTGAAGAGACGGGGCCCTACGAGCAGTACTTC

D: NA
V: TRBV4-2
size: NA
J: TRBJ1-6
CDR3: CASSPRSNSYNSPLHF
DNA: TGTGCCAGCAGCCCCCGGTCCAACAGCTATAATTCACCCCTCCACTTT

D: NA
V: TRBV5-5
size: NA
J: TRBJ1-4
CDR3: CASSLGVGGPEKLFF
DNA: TGTGCCAGCAGCCTGGGGGTGGGGGGGCCTGAAAAACTGTTTTTT

D: TRBD2
V: TRBV27
size: NA
J: TRBJ2-1
CDR3: CASSSLAGVTNEQFF
DNA: TGTGCCAGCAGTTCTCTAGCGGGAGTTACTAATGAGCAGTTCTTC

D: TRBD1
V: TRBV20-1
size: NA
J: TRBJ2-7
CDR3: CSDPGQGAREQYF
DNA: TGCAGTGATCCGGGACAGGGGGCAAGGGAGCAGTACTTC

D: TRBD1
V: TRBV29-1
size: NA
J: TRBJ2-5
CDR3: CSVEEDREEEETQYF
DNA: TGCAGCGTTGAGGAAGACAGGGAAGAGGAGGAGACCCAGTACTTC

D: NA
V: TRBV20-1
size: few
J: TRBJ2-1
CDR3: CSARPKPGEQFF
DNA: TGCAGTGCTAGACCTAAGCCCGGTGAGCAGTTCTTC

D: NA
V: TRBV6-2/TRBV6-3
size: few
J: TRBJ2-1
CDR3: CASRSSHRQFF
DNA: TGTGCCAGCAGGTCTAGTCACCGACAGTTCTTC

D: NA
V: TRBV2
size: NA
J: TRBJ1-2
CDR3: CASSETATLGGYTF
DNA: TGTGCCAGCAGTGAGACGGCTACGTTGGGTGGCTACACCTTC

D: TRBD2
V: TRBV20-1
size: NA
J: TRBJ2-3
CDR3: CSAKSQTSGNTDTQYF
DNA: TGCAGTGCTAAGTCCCAAACTAGCGGGAACACAGATACGCAGTATTTT

D: NA
V: TRBV19
size: NA
J: TRBJ2-1
CDR3: CASAGVYNEQFF
DNA: TGCGCCAGCGCAGGGGTCTACAATGAGCAGTTCTTC

D: NA
V: TRBV4-1
size: NA
J: TRBJ2-3
CDR3: CASSPSPTGPFTDTQYF
DNA: TGCGCCAGCAGCCCTTCCCCGACAGGACCTTTCACAGATACGCAGTATTTT

D: TRBD1
V: TRBV28
size: NA
J: TRBJ2-1
CDR3: CASSFGDRVYNEQFF
DNA: TGTGCCAGCAGTTTCGGGGACAGAGTATACAATGAGCAGTTCTTC

D: TRBD2
V: TRBV20-1
size: few
J: TRBJ2-5
CDR3: CSARDPAGGRQETQYF
DNA: TGCAGTGCTAGAGATCCGGCGGGAGGAAGACAAGAGACCCAGTACTTC

D: NA
V: TRBV6-2/TRBV6-3
size: NA
J: TRBJ2-5
CDR3: CASSPLRRETQYF
DNA: TGTGCCAGCAGCCCCCTACGTCGAGAGACCCAGTACTTC

D: NA
V: TRBV4-3
size: NA
J: TRBJ1-2
CDR3: CASSQEHSARPANYGYTF
DNA: TGCGCCAGCAGCCAAGAACATTCCGCCCGGCCTGCTAACTATGGCTACACCTTC

D: TRBD2
V: TRBV6-1
size: NA
J: TRBJ2-5
CDR3: CASSEALGLAGVGTQYF
DNA: TGTGCCAGCAGTGAAGCCCTGGGACTAGCGGGAGTGGGGACCCAGTACTTC

D: TRBD1
V: TRBV7-2
size: NA
J: TRBJ2-3
CDR3: CAGSYGQGPDTQYF
DNA: TGTGCCGGCAGCTACGGACAGGGGCCAGATACGCAGTATTTT